In this sample, the clone carrying this TCR beta chain turned up a few times. This entry comes from a study of identifying expanded T cells in peripheral blood. The CDR3 totals 15 residues. With V trimmed by 2 bases and J by 4 bases, 7 bases remained unmatched. The germline gives CDR1 SGHDT, CDR2 YYEEEE. The method was immunoSEQ multiplex PCR; TCRdb's version includes in-frame clones alone and lacks a portion of them. Found here are about 50,000 clones, about four fifths of them singletons; the top ten hold approximately 15%. The rearrangement joins TRBV5-6 to TRBJ1-2; TRBD1 agrees at 8 bases. The specimen was blood. This clonotype was sampled from a person aged 18-70 years in good health. As DNA, the CDR3 is TGTGCCAGCAGCTTAGGACAGGGTAGGACCTATGGCTACACCTTC. This gives the protein CASSLGQGRTYGYTF.